This entry describes one TCR beta chain. Its specificity is unknown. The data stem from a study of shared clonotypes between healthy human individuals. Findings and limits, study-wide: An anticipated effect of sequencing depth on clonotype sharing among donors was recognized.

The CDR3 runs to 15 residues. Germline V lookup: CDR1 MNHEY, CDR2 SMNVEV (reference sequence). The ends lost 6 bases at V and 9 bases at J; junction bases unmatched: 14. The assay was carried out at the deep level. With ten immunoSEQ deep assay plates, unsorted PBMC DNA underwent sequencing. Profiling relied on immunoSEQ multiplex PCR, and the TCRdb table lists in-frame clones only, not all of them. The sample has 490,000 or so clones, around 80% seen once; the top ten hold over 10%. The chain links TRBV27 to TRBJ2-1; 7 bases are shared with TRBD2. This sequence was found in a woman in her thirties or forties in good health. Some clones in this sample may be carry-over from other donors' samples. The sequenced sample was PBMCs. The CDR3 bases are TGTGCCAGCAGCAGGACTAGGAGTAGGATCGGTGAGCAGTTCTTC. Translation gives CASSRTRSRIGEQFF.